This passage covers 4 T cell receptor beta chains from one sample sequenced in a study of response to subunit inactivated influenza vaccine. TCRdb re-analysed the RT-PCR reads in MiXCR, keeping a single row per CDR3 protein. This sample carries over 400,000 distinct CDR3 sequences, approximately 11% of them seen once, and the ten largest clones take roughly 12%. The material sequenced was PBMCs from blood, taken roughly 6 weeks after vaccination. These receptors were obtained from a middle-aged man who received an inactivated influenza vaccine.

V usage is TRBV4-3 and J usage is TRBJ1-6, with 10 bases matching TRBD1. This CDR3 is built from 14 residues. After removal of 3 bases from V and 10 bases from J, the junction contained 3 bases not matched to a gene. Germline V gene lookup returns CDR1 LGHNA and CDR2 YSLEER. CDR3 residues: CASSQGTGESPLHF. Written as DNA, the CDR3 is TGCGCCAGCAGCCAGGGGACAGGGGAATCACCCCTCCACTTT.

V and J are TRBV10-2 and TRBJ2-5; unclear D gene. V was pared by 6 bases and J by 2 bases, with 19 bases between. Looked up from germline, CDR1 is WSHSY and CDR2 is SAAADI. This CDR3 is 16 amino acids long. CDR3 coding DNA: TGCGCCAGCAGGCACCTCGGCGGCGCGGTTCAAGAGACCCAGTACTTC. Its translation: CASRHLGGAVQETQYF.

The chain uses TRBV10-3 and TRBJ2-5, with a tentative D call TRBD1 (5 bases). The V end was cut by 4 bases, the J end by 4 bases, with 16 bases between. The germline gives CDR1 ENHRY, CDR2 SYGVKD. CDR3 size: 15 residues. This CDR3 reads CAISGQGARLETQYF. DNA for the CDR3: TGTGCCATCAGTGGACAAGGGGCGCGTCTAGAGACCCAGTACTTC.

This clonotype appeared a few times. The genes are TRBV12-3 or TRBV12-4 and TRBJ1-5; 10 bases are shared with TRBD1. Unmatched junction bases numbered 19, after V lost 2 bases and J lost 3 bases. CDR3 length: 21 residues. CDR3 region: CASSLLVLLRRQGANNQPQHF. CDR3 nucleotide sequence: TGTGCCAGCAGTTTACTGGTTCTACTACGTCGACAGGGGGCGAACAATCAGCCCCAGCATTTT.